These 23 T cell receptor beta chains were all obtained from the same sample, sequenced in a study of cytomegalovirus exposure and HLA in healthy donors. A multiplex PCR was run with 60 Vbeta primers and 13 Jbeta primers. Sequencing used immunoSEQ multiplex PCR; TCRdb keeps in-frame clones, though not all of them. This sample yields about 180,000 clones, of which around 80% are seen a single time; approximately 2% belongs to the top ten. The sample taken for sequencing was PBMCs. These receptors were obtained from a woman in her thirties in good health and CMV-seronegative.

In this sample, this clone turned up once. The chain combines TRBV15 with TRBJ2-2; TRBD2 aligns across 13 bases. CDR1 and CDR2 from the germline V gene are LNHNV and YYDKDF (reference sequence). The CDR3 extends over 19 amino acids. The trim removed 1 base at V and 1 base at J, leaving 6 bases unmatched. The DNA for the CDR3 is TGTGCCACCAGCAGAGTCACTAGCGGGGGGGCACAGAACACCGGGGAGCTGTTTTTT. It yields the protein CATSRVTSGGAQNTGELFF.

V is TRBV6-4 and J is TRBJ2-1; 11 positions agree with TRBD2. V shed 0 bases and J 2 bases; nucleotides not matched to a gene: 0. Germline CDR1 MRHNA, CDR2 SNTAGT. This CDR3 contains 16 residues. The CDR3 DNA reads as TGTGCCAGCAGTGACTCGACTAGCGGGACCTACAATGAGCAGTTCTTC. Translated, it gives CASSDSTSGTYNEQFF.

The chain joins TRBV18 to TRBJ1-2; perhaps TRBD1 as D (5 bases). With 5 bases removed from V and 2 bases from J, the gap between germline ends came to 12 bases. Germline CDR1 KGHSH, CDR2 LQKENI. This CDR3 is built from 14 residues. CDR3 loop: CASSSGRANYGYTF. The CDR3 bases are TGTGCCAGCTCATCCGGCAGGGCCAACTATGGCTACACCTTC.

This chain links TRBV6-5 with TRBJ1-2; 7 bases agree with TRBD1. Looked up from germline, CDR1 is MNHEY and CDR2 is SVGAGI. The CDR3 is 12 residues long. After removal of 6 bases from V and 4 bases from J, the junction contained 2 bases not matched to a gene. The CDR3 nucleotides are TGTGCCAGCAGGGGACAGTCCTATGGCTACACCTTC. Its translation: CASRGQSYGYTF.

The chain combines TRBV5-6 with TRBJ1-3, with TRBD1 matching 7 bases. The CDR3 consists of 14 residues. V lost 8 bases, J lost 0 bases, and 5 bases stayed unmatched. Germline CDR1 reads SGHDT; CDR2 reads YYEEEE. The CDR3 loop is CASTGQSSGNTIYF. CDR3 sequence (DNA): TGTGCCAGTACGGGACAGTCCTCTGGAAACACCATATATTTT.

This chain links TRBV7-3 with TRBJ2-3; 7 positions match TRBD2. V lost 8 bases and J lost 0; bases outside the gene matches: 2. CDR3 length: 13 amino acids. The germline gives CDR1 SGHTA, CDR2 FQGTGA. The CDR3 reads CASGRGSTDTQYF. In nucleotides, the CDR3 is TGTGCCAGCGGGCGGGGGAGCACAGATACGCAGTATTTT.

This chain uses TRBV7-9 with TRBJ1-2, with D perhaps matching TRBD1 (5 bases). The CDR3 runs to 12 residues. Germline assignment: CDR1 SEHNR and CDR2 FQNEAQ (reference sequence). The CDR3 reads CSSQGIDYGYTF. For the CDR3, the DNA is TGTTCCTCGCAGGGAATTGACTATGGCTACACCTTC.

The rearrangement joins TRBV10-1 to TRBJ1-1; TRBD1 might be the D (6 bases). Germline CDR1 is WNHNN and CDR2 is SYGVQD (reference sequence). V was clipped by 6 bases and J by 1 base, with 15 bases between them. This CDR3 is built from 15 residues. The CDR3 nucleotides read TGCGCCAGCAGCGGCATAGGACAGCCGAACACTGAAGCTTTCTTT. This translates into CASSGIGQPNTEAFF.

On this clone: At one boundary the junction diverges from the germline segment, which might be a read error. In nucleotides, the CDR3 is TGTGCCAGTAGCCAAACCCGAGCCTCCCGGAGGGAGACCCAGTACTTC. Translating it yields CASSQTRASRRETQYF. The chain is built from TRBV14 and TRBJ2-5, with D possibly matching TRBD2 (5 bases). This CDR3 has 16 residues. The V gene's germline CDR1 is SGHDN and CDR2 FVKESK.

This clone was counted only a few times. This rearrangement joins TRBV5-1 to TRBJ2-5; TRBD1 might be the D (5 bases). The CDR3 extends over 12 amino acids. V shed 0 bases and J shed 5 bases, with 5 bases lying between them. The V gene's germline CDR1 is SGHRS and CDR2 YFSETQ. This CDR3 is CASSLEGETQYF. For the CDR3, the DNA is TGCGCCAGCAGCTTGGAGGGGGAGACCCAGTACTTC.

The rearrangement joins TRBV18 to TRBJ2-1; 9 positions agree with TRBD2. Germline V gene lookup returns CDR1 KGHSH and CDR2 LQKENI. V lost 6 bases and J lost 11; bases outside the gene matches: 23. This CDR3 is 18 amino acids long. The CDR3 loop is CASSPPGGSGGPIQKQFF. CDR3 nucleotide sequence: TGTGCCAGCTCCCCCCCGGGGGGGAGCGGGGGGCCCATACAAAAGCAGTTCTTC.

This clone was seen a few times. The chain carries TRBV19 and TRBJ2-3; D is ambiguous. CDR1 is LNHDA, CDR2 SQIVND, per germline (reference sequence). This CDR3 spans 14 amino acids. The V and J ends lost 4 bases and 0 bases respectively, with 8 bases between them. CDR3 coding DNA: TGTGCCAGTAGTAAACTTCCCAGCACAGATACGCAGTATTTT. Its translation: CASSKLPSTDTQYF.

This rearrangement joins TRBV6-5 to TRBJ2-5, with 11 bases matching TRBD1. V shed 7 bases, J shed 0 bases, and the junction held 4 bases outside the gene matches. This CDR3 region has 15 residues. CDR1 and CDR2 from the germline V gene are MNHEY and SVGAGI. The CDR3, as DNA: TGTGCCAGCATTCGGGACAGGGGGTACCAAGAGACCCAGTACTTC. Residues: CASIRDRGYQETQYF.

The chain couples TRBV2 to TRBJ2-5; D unclear. There are 15 residues in the CDR3. V lost 7 bases and J lost 3, with 18 bases in between. The germline CDR1 and CDR2 sequences are SNHLY and FYNNEI. CDR3 sequence (DNA): TGTGCCAGCACCTCCTGGGTAGCCGCAGAAGAGACCCAGTACTTC. Its protein is CASTSWVAAEETQYF.

This CDR3 is CASSRPGQGSTEAFF. The DNA for the CDR3 is TGTGCCAGCAGCAGACCGGGACAGGGGAGCACTGAAGCTTTCTTT. The rearrangement links TRBV7-9 to TRBJ1-1, with TRBD1 matching over 10 bases. There are 15 residues in the CDR3. Germline values: CDR1 SEHNR, CDR2 FQNEAQ (reference sequence). V gave up 5 bases and J gave up 4 bases; unmatched junction bases: 7.

The rearrangement links TRBV5-1 to TRBJ2-2, with TRBD2 matching 9 bases. CDR3 length equals 16 residues. The germline gives CDR1 SGHRS, CDR2 YFSETQ. V shed 7 bases and J 0 bases; nucleotides not matched to a gene: 7. DNA of the CDR3: TGCGCCAGCCGAGCGGGGGGCCCTTCGAACACCGGGGAGCTGTTTTTT. Translated, it gives CASRAGGPSNTGELFF.

This chain joins TRBV7-9 and TRBJ1-2; 8 bases match TRBD1. The germline gives CDR1 SEHNR, CDR2 FQNEAQ (reference sequence). V was pared by 1 base and J by 6 bases, with 7 bases of the junction left unmatched. This CDR3 is built from 15 residues. In DNA, the CDR3 is TGTGCCAGCAGCTTAGTGGGGGCAGGGGGCCATGGCTACACCTTC. Amino acid sequence: CASSLVGAGGHGYTF.

This chain links TRBV6-1 with TRBJ1-5; 7 bases match TRBD1. The germline V gene has CDR1 MNHNS and CDR2 SASEGT. V trimming: 9 bases; J trimming: 0 bases; junction bases outside the gene matches: 5. This CDR3 has 14 amino acids. For the CDR3, the DNA is TGTGCCAGTCAGGGACAGCATAGCAATCAGCCCCAGCATTTT. Translating it yields CASQGQHSNQPQHF.

J is TRBJ1-6 and V is TRBV2; D may be TRBD1 (6 bases). V lost 10 bases and J lost 7, with 14 bases in between. This CDR3 contains 13 residues. Germline CDR1 SNHLY, CDR2 FYNNEI. CDR3 protein: CATAGTPNSPLHF. Written as DNA, the CDR3 is TGTGCCACCGCCGGGACACCCAATTCACCCCTCCACTTT.

This chain connects TRBV27 to TRBJ2-5; 12 bases line up with TRBD2. The DNA end favors TRBJ2-7, so the J call may be wrong. The CDR3 runs to 16 residues. Germline V lookup: CDR1 MNHEY, CDR2 SMNVEV (reference sequence). CDR3 DNA: TGTGCCAGCAGTTTATTTCTAGCGGGGGGGAACAACGAGCAGTACTTC. As protein: CASSLFLAGGNNEQYF.

The chain has TRBV30 and TRBJ1-4, with no clear D. The CDR3 is 13 residues long. The germline CDR1 and CDR2 sequences are GTSNPN and SVGIG (reference sequence). V lost 2 bases and J 5 bases, leaving 9 bases between the germline ends. The CDR3 coding sequence is TGTGCCTGGAGTCGCCGGGGAAATGAAAAACTGTTTTTT. It translates to CAWSRRGNEKLFF.

The V call is TRBV19, the J call TRBJ2-3; 11 positions match TRBD2. The CDR3 extends over 17 amino acids. After removal of 5 bases from V and 4 bases from J, the junction contained 11 bases not matched to a gene. The germline gives CDR1 LNHDA, CDR2 SQIVND (reference sequence). The CDR3 nucleotides read TGTGCCAGTAGTCCCGAGGGTAGCGGGGGGGAAGCAGATACGCAGTATTTT. Encoded protein: CASSPEGSGGEADTQYF.

This clone was counted only a few times. J is TRBJ2-1 and V is TRBV7-2, with TRBD1 matching over 9 bases. Germline V gene data show CDR1 as SGHTA and CDR2 as FQGNSA. The CDR3 runs 14 residues. Trimming removed 10 bases from V and 8 bases from J; junction bases left unmatched: 12. The DNA of the CDR3 is TGTGCCACTACCCGGGACAGGGTAGTGGATGAGCAGTTCTTC. Its protein is CATTRDRVVDEQFF.